This T cell receptor beta chain comes out of a study of OX40 agonist ivuxolimab in advanced cancers. Study at large: Every 2 weeks, ivuxolimab was infused into the patients intravenously at between 0.01 and 10 mg/kg.

Method: immunoSEQ multiplex PCR; TCRdb's copy keeps in-frame clones and lacks some. The sample includes some 74,000 clones, over 75% seen only once; the top ten take more than 0.45%. The CDR3 consists of 14 residues. In germline, CDR1 is SGHVS, CDR2 FQNEAQ. The V end was cut by 1 base, the J end by 0 bases, with 7 bases between. Comment on this clone: What it binds is unknown.

Sampling times: baseline, cycle 4 day 1, cycle 7 day 1. Whole-study findings and limits: Antigen specificity was not determined for the expanded peripheral T cells.

This specimen consisted of CD4+ or CD8+ T cells sorted from blood, obtained in a trial of the OX40 agonist ivuxolimab. The source of this sequence is an adult with an advanced solid tumor such as melanoma, head and neck, liver or kidney cancer. The chain uses TRBV7-8 and TRBJ2-7; D call uncertain. The CDR3, as DNA: TGTGCCAGCAGCTTAGATAGGAGCTCCTACGAGCAGTACTTC. It is translated as CASSLDRSSYEQYF.